The 32 T cell receptor beta chains given below trace back to one sample, sequenced in a study of graft-versus-host responses after intestinal transplantation. The data were produced by immunoSEQ multiplex PCR, yet TCRdb's version contains in-frame clones alone and is incomplete. This table holds tens of thousands of clones, roughly 93% found once. The specimen was PBMCs, collected roughly 68 days after intestinal transplant. The source is a human patient who received an intestinal transplant, so some T cells may come from the graft donor.

The rearrangement links TRBV7-9 to TRBJ1-4; D is undetermined. The CDR3 is made up of 16 amino acids. CDR1 is SEHNR and CDR2 is FQNEAQ in the germline V gene (reference sequence). With 1 base removed from V and 5 bases from J, the gap between germline ends came to 14 bases. For the CDR3, the DNA is TGTGCCAGCAGCTTAGTATTAGGACTGGGGAATGAAAAACTGTTTTTT. The encoded protein is CASSLVLGLGNEKLFF.

The J gene is TRBJ2-7, the V gene TRBV4-1; 8 nucleotides agree with TRBD1. Germline lookup yields CDR1 MGHRA and CDR2 YSYEKL. The CDR3 has 14 amino acids. V trimming: 0 bases; J trimming: 4 bases; junction bases outside the gene matches: 2. The CDR3 coding sequence is TGCGCCAGCAGCCAAGATTACAGGGGGTACGAGCAGTACTTC. It is translated as CASSQDYRGYEQYF.

V is TRBV19 and J is TRBJ2-7; 7 bases align to TRBD1. The CDR3 totals 14 residues. CDR1 is LNHDA, CDR2 SQIVND, per germline (reference sequence). With 3 bases clipped from V and 3 bases from J, the junction kept 5 bases outside the gene matches. The CDR3 DNA reads TGTGCCAGTAGTATGTCAGGGGGTAGCTACGAGCAGTACTTC. Translation gives CASSMSGGSYEQYF.

The rearrangement links TRBV5-1 to TRBJ2-1; no reliable D call. Trimming took 2 bases from V and 4 from J, leaving 7 bases between them. The CDR3 has 13 amino acids. Germline CDR1 reads SGHRS; CDR2 reads YFSETQ. CDR3: CASSFEQYNEQFF. Written as DNA, the CDR3 is TGCGCCAGCAGCTTCGAGCAATACAATGAGCAGTTCTTC.

The chain is built from TRBV4-3 and TRBJ2-7; the D is unclear. Germline CDR1 is LGHNA and CDR2 is YSLEER. Trimming left V 4 bases short and J 4 bases short, with 5 bases between. The CDR3 spans 11 residues. The CDR3 region is CASSRVYEQYF. As DNA, the CDR3 is TGCGCCAGCAGCCGAGTTTACGAGCAGTACTTC.

The chain carries TRBV19 and TRBJ1-1; possible D gene TRBD1, 5 bases. This CDR3 is 14 amino acids long. Deletions cut 7 bases from V and 5 bases from J, with 17 bases between. Germline-derived CDR1 and CDR2 are LNHDA and SQIVND (reference sequence). The CDR3 DNA sequence: TGTGCCAGTACTTGGGGGGTAGGGAGGACTGAAGCTTTCTTT. This codes for CASTWGVGRTEAFF.

The rearrangement links TRBV30 to TRBJ1-6; D unclear. V shed 0 bases and J shed 8 bases, with 11 bases lying between them. CDR3 length equals 14 residues. Germline V gene data show CDR1 as GTSNPN and CDR2 as SVGIG (reference sequence). CDR3 nucleotide sequence: TGTGCCTGGAGTGTACTCGGTTCTGATTCACCCCTCCACTTT. The encoded protein is CAWSVLGSDSPLHF.

This clone was counted once. V gene TRBV27 combines with J gene TRBJ1-5; D is possibly TRBD1 (5 bases). V lost 3 bases and J lost 7, with 7 bases in between. The V gene's germline CDR1 is MNHEY and CDR2 SMNVEV (reference sequence). This CDR3 comprises 12 residues. CDR3 sequence (DNA): TGTGCCAGCAGTTTCGCAGGGCAGCCCCAGCATTTT. Translation gives CASSFAGQPQHF.

The V call is TRBV28, the J call TRBJ2-7, with 7 bases that match TRBD2. Germline assignment: CDR1 MDHEN and CDR2 SYDVKM. With V trimmed by 7 bases and J by 3 bases, 9 bases remained unmatched. This CDR3 comprises 14 residues. CDR3 DNA: TGTGCCAGCACCTTTAGCGGGCCTGGCTACGAGCAGTACTTC. Its protein is CASTFSGPGYEQYF.

The chain is built from TRBV6-5 and TRBJ1-1; a possible D gene is TRBD1 (6 bases). CDR1 and CDR2 (germline): MNHEY, SVGAGI. This CDR3 region has 14 residues. Trimming took off 8 bases at V and 1 base at J, with 14 bases between the two ends. The CDR3 here is CASWGGSPNTEAFF. Here the CDR3 DNA reads TGTGCCAGCTGGGGGGGCAGCCCGAACACTGAAGCTTTCTTT.

The chain employs TRBV9 and TRBJ2-7, with 7 bases fitting TRBD2. Trimming took 0 bases from V and 4 from J; bases not matched to a gene: 13. The CDR3 covers 17 residues. Germline CDR1 and CDR2: SGDLS and YYNGEE. In DNA form, the CDR3 reads TGTGCCAGCAGCGTAGGATCCCAGGCTAGCGGCGCTTACGAGCAGTACTTC. Translating it yields CASSVGSQASGAYEQYF.

The genes are TRBV4-2 and TRBJ1-1, with D uncertain. CDR1 is LGHNA, CDR2 YNFKEQ, per germline. V was trimmed by 4 bases and J by 5 bases, leaving 5 bases between them. The CDR3 spans 11 residues. The CDR3 here is CASSRGTEAFF. In nucleotides, the CDR3 is TGTGCCAGCAGCCGGGGTACTGAAGCTTTCTTT.

V usage is TRBV25-1 and J usage is TRBJ2-7, with 12 bases fitting TRBD2. From germline, CDR1 is MGHDK and CDR2 SYGVNS. The CDR3 spans 17 residues. Trimming cost V 4 bases and J 3 bases; bases outside gene matches: 10. The CDR3 DNA is TGTGCCAGCAGTGGACTAGCGGGAGAGGGGGTTTTCTACGAGCAGTACTTC. This gives the protein CASSGLAGEGVFYEQYF.

The chain couples TRBV29-1 to TRBJ2-3; D is undetermined. The CDR3 extends over 13 amino acids. Trimming took off 3 bases at V and 2 bases at J, with 9 bases between the two ends. CDR1 and CDR2 from the germline V gene are SQVTM and ANQGSEA. The CDR3, as DNA: TGCAGCGTTGACGGCCCCTTCACAGATACGCAGTATTTT. Its translation is CSVDGPFTDTQYF.

The rearrangement joins TRBV19 to TRBJ2-1, with 11 bases lining up with TRBD1. Germline trimming cut 6 bases from V and 14 bases from J; bases unmatched to any gene: 6. Germline CDR1 reads LNHDA; CDR2 reads SQIVND (reference sequence). The CDR3 runs 12 residues. CDR3 coding DNA: TGTGCCAGTAGCGGGACAGGGGGAGAGAAGTTCTTC. Amino acids: CASSGTGGEKFF.

Of note for this clone: At one end the junction does not follow the germline gene, possibly because of a read error. V usage is TRBV5-1 and J usage is TRBJ2-1, with 9 bases lining up with TRBD1. CDR3 size: 14 residues. CDR1 and CDR2 from the germline V gene are SGHRS and YFSETQ. The CDR3, as DNA: TGCGCCGGCAGCCCCCGGGACAGGGACGATGAGCAGTTCTTC. This codes for CAGSPRDRDDEQFF.

This chain joins TRBV27 and TRBJ1-6; D perhaps matches TRBD1 (6 bases). Between the trimmed V and J ends, which lost 4 bases and 6 bases, there was a span of 13 bases. The germline CDR1 and CDR2 sequences are MNHEY and SMNVEV (reference sequence). This CDR3 is built from 15 residues. CDR3 region: CASSYHRALNSPLHF. CDR3 DNA sequence: TGTGCCAGCAGTTATCACAGGGCCCTTAATTCACCCCTCCACTTT.

This rearrangement joins TRBV28 to TRBJ1-1; no clear D gene. The V end was cut by 3 bases, the J end by 4 bases, with 12 bases between. The CDR3 covers 14 residues. The germline CDR1 and CDR2 sequences are MDHEN and SYDVKM. For the CDR3, the DNA is TGTGCCAGCAGTTTTGTGGGAGGGAGCACTGAAGCTTTCTTT. Its protein product is CASSFVGGSTEAFF.

This clone rates as medium-sized. This sequence joins TRBV21-1 and TRBJ1-3; the tabulated D call, TRBD1, remains unverified against the DNA. TRBV21-1 is given as a pseudogene. The CDR3 sequence is 17 residues long. The CDR3 region has the DNA TGTGCCAGCAGCGTACGGCGGCCAGGGGGCCCTGGAAACACCATATATTTT. Amino acids: CASSVRRPGGPGNTIYF.

Written as DNA, the CDR3 is TGTGCCAGCGGACCCGGACAGGGGGACACTGAAGCTTTCTTT. It yields the protein CASGPGQGDTEAFF. The V and J genes are TRBV6-5 and TRBJ1-1, with 10 bases matching TRBD1. Per the germline V gene, CDR1 is MNHEY and CDR2 is SVGAGI. CDR3 size: 14 residues. The V and J ends lost 8 bases and 3 bases, in that order; junction bases with no gene match: 6.

The V call is TRBV7-2, the J call TRBJ1-3, with 7 bases that match TRBD1. The ends lost 5 bases at V and 4 bases at J; junction bases unmatched: 5. CDR1 and CDR2 (germline): SGHTA, FQGNSA. The CDR3 contains 14 residues. CDR3 loop: CASSPLGQGNTIYF. For the CDR3, the DNA is TGTGCCAGCAGCCCCCTGGGACAGGGAAACACCATATATTTT.

This rearrangement joins TRBV30 to TRBJ2-7; a possible D gene is TRBD2 (5 bases). Trimming removed 3 bases at V and 1 base at J, with 10 bases between. This CDR3 has 13 amino acids. CDR1 and CDR2 (germline): GTSNPN, SVGIG (reference sequence). The CDR3 region has the DNA TGTGCCTGGAGGGGAGAACCGTCCTACGAGCAGTACTTC. Translated, it gives CAWRGEPSYEQYF.

Here the CDR3 DNA reads TGTGCCAGCAGTTATCAGTTAAACACTGAAGCTTTCTTT. This encodes CASSYQLNTEAFF. The chain couples TRBV7-2 to TRBJ1-1; D is unclear. Trimming left V 6 bases short and J 2 bases short, with 10 bases between. CDR1 SGHTA and CDR2 FQGNSA come from the germline V gene. The CDR3 totals 13 residues.

The chain couples TRBV2 to TRBJ2-3; D not resolved. The CDR3 loop spans 16 amino acids. The V end lost 4 bases, the J end lost 4 bases, and 18 bases lay between the germline ends. The germline gives CDR1 SNHLY, CDR2 FYNNEI. The CDR3 DNA reads as TGTGCCAGCAGTGGATCCCCTACGCGGAGCTCAGATACGCAGTATTTT. Amino acids: CASSGSPTRSSDTQYF.

The J gene is TRBJ2-7, the V gene TRBV19; D may be TRBD1 or TRBD2 (5 bases each). This CDR3 comprises 14 residues. V lost 1 base, J lost 2 bases, and 9 bases lay in between. The V gene's germline CDR1 is LNHDA and CDR2 SQIVND (reference sequence). As DNA, the CDR3 is TGTGCCAGTAGTATAGGAGGGGATCCCTACGAGCAGTACTTC. This codes for CASSIGGDPYEQYF.

The CDR3 protein is CASRQRGLEDEKLFF. CDR3 sequence (DNA): TGTGCCAGCAGACAGAGGGGGTTGGAGGATGAAAAACTGTTTTTT. The chain is built from TRBV27 and TRBJ1-4; D perhaps matches TRBD1 (6 bases). The CDR3 consists of 15 residues. CDR1 is MNHEY and CDR2 is SMNVEV in the germline V gene (reference sequence). With 6 bases removed from V and 6 bases from J, the gap between germline ends came to 17 bases.

The chain recombines TRBV7-8 with TRBJ2-5; perhaps TRBD2 as D (6 bases). Trimming took off 2 bases at V and 0 bases at J, with 22 bases between the two ends. CDR3 length equals 19 residues. Per germline, CDR1 SGHVS and CDR2 FQNEAQ. This CDR3 reads CASSLWPGEASRYQETQYF. In DNA form, the CDR3 reads TGTGCCAGCAGCTTATGGCCGGGGGAGGCTAGCCGTTACCAAGAGACCCAGTACTTC.

V and J are TRBV5-1 and TRBJ1-1; a weak D match, TRBD1 (6 bases). Looked up from germline, CDR1 is SGHRS and CDR2 is YFSETQ. The CDR3 contains 10 residues. The V end was cut by 7 bases, the J end by 9 bases, with 10 bases between. The CDR3 reads CASLTGQAFF. CDR3 nucleotide sequence: TGCGCCAGCCTGACAGGTCAAGCTTTCTTT.

The CDR3 sequence is CASSHHLEMAHHRGLQYF. The CDR3 nucleotides read TGCGCCAGCAGCCATCACTTGGAGATGGCTCACCATAGAGGTCTCCAGTATTTT. The rearrangement links TRBV4-1 to TRBJ2-3; D gene uncertain. Trimming cost V 3 bases and J 12 bases, with 31 bases left between them. The CDR3 runs 18 residues. Germline CDR1 reads MGHRA; CDR2 reads YSYEKL.

The rearrangement joins TRBV30 to TRBJ2-5; unclear D gene. Between the trimmed V and J ends, which lost 0 bases and 5 bases, there was a span of 13 bases. In germline, CDR1 is GTSNPN, CDR2 SVGIG (reference sequence). CDR3 size: 14 residues. CDR3: CAWSVILGLETQYF. CDR3 nucleotide sequence: TGTGCCTGGAGTGTAATTCTAGGGTTGGAGACCCAGTACTTC.

The genes are TRBV7-6 and TRBJ1-2; the D gene is possibly TRBD1 (6 bases). The germline CDR1 and CDR2 sequences are SGHVS and FNYEAQ. There are 18 residues in the CDR3. Deletions cut 5 bases from V and 3 bases from J, with 25 bases between. CDR3 loop: CASSENTWTEIGYYGYTF. Written as DNA, the CDR3 is TGTGCCAGCAGCGAGAATACCTGGACAGAAATAGGGTACTATGGCTACACCTTC.

This clone has just one count. The gene calls are TRBV7-9 and TRBJ1-2, with D hard to call. V lost 1 base and J lost 0, with 12 bases in between. This CDR3 has 16 residues. In germline, CDR1 is SEHNR, CDR2 FQNEAQ (reference sequence). CDR3 nucleotides: TGTGCCAGCAGCTTAGATGTCGAGGGCCCTAACTATGGCTACACCTTC. Amino acids: CASSLDVEGPNYGYTF.